The 27 T cell receptor beta chains below were found in one sample sequenced in a study of T cell repertoires in cytomegalovirus infection. MiXCR was run by TCRdb on the reads, yielding one entry per CDR3 protein. The profile shows approximately 1,000,000 distinct CDR3 sequences, more than 25% of them singletons. These receptors have no identified antigens. Sequenced material: cultured CD8+ T cells from PBMCs, taken from culture after CMV antigen stimulation. These receptors all come from a human donor in good health (CMV status not recorded). Some clones in this sample may be carry-over from other donors' samples.

The chain employs TRBV5-1 and TRBJ2-3; D uncertain. The length of the CDR3 is 17 residues. V lost 0 bases and J lost 2, with 16 bases in between. The germline V gene encodes CDR1 SGHRS and CDR2 YFSETQ. The DNA of the CDR3 is TGCGCCAGCAGCTTGGCCGGGCGGAACAGCCTCACAGATACGCAGTATTTT. It translates to CASSLAGRNSLTDTQYF.

This sequence joins TRBV7-9 and TRBJ1-5; TRBD1 is a possible D gene (6 bases). This CDR3 spans 15 amino acids. CDR1 is SEHNR and CDR2 is FQNEAQ in the germline V gene (reference sequence). V lost 8 bases and J lost 3, with 17 bases in between. The chain's CDR3 is CASSEGGGYNQPQHF. CDR3 DNA sequence: TGTGCCAGCTCCGAGGGGGGGGGTTACAATCAGCCCCAGCATTTT.

This clonotype appeared a few times. The V call is TRBV2, the J call TRBJ1-6; unclear D gene. The germline CDR1 and CDR2 sequences are SNHLY and FYNNEI. This CDR3 has 13 amino acids. As DNA, the CDR3 is TGTGCTACTCTGGCAGGTTGGAATTCACCCCTCCACTTT. Residues: CATLAGWNSPLHF.

On this clonotype itself: One junction end disagrees with the germline gene, perhaps due to a read error. The chain combines TRBV15 with TRBJ1-5; D is unresolved. The CDR3 is made up of 14 amino acids. Germline V lookup: CDR1 LNHNV, CDR2 YYDKDF (reference sequence). In DNA form, the CDR3 reads TGTGTCACCAGCATAGACAAGGGCAATCAGCCCCAGCATTTT. It encodes CVTSIDKGNQPQHF.

The table lists this clonotype with a few counts. The chain links TRBV7-6 to TRBJ2-1; the D gene is possibly TRBD1 (5 bases). The V end lost 4 bases, the J end lost 10 bases, and 11 bases lay between the germline ends. Per germline, CDR1 SGHVS and CDR2 FNYEAQ. The CDR3 extends over 12 amino acids. This chain's CDR3 is CASSSQVEEQFF. In DNA, the CDR3 is TGTGCCAGCAGCTCACAGGTTGAGGAGCAGTTCTTC.

This clonotype occurred a few times. This chain links TRBV7-9 with TRBJ2-3; D is undetermined. Per germline, CDR1 SEHNR and CDR2 FQNEAQ (reference sequence). The V and J ends lost 5 bases and 0 bases respectively, with 24 bases between them. This CDR3 has 19 residues. This chain's CDR3 is CASSPPWASRVLSTDTQYF. The CDR3 nucleotides are TGTGCCAGCAGCCCACCCTGGGCCAGCCGGGTCCTTAGCACAGATACGCAGTATTTT.

This clonotype was picked up a small number of times. This sequence joins TRBV19 and TRBJ2-1; D call uncertain. Germline lookup yields CDR1 LNHDA and CDR2 SQIVND (reference sequence). The CDR3 runs to 16 residues. The ends were cut back, 5 bases at V and 7 bases at J, with 21 bases in the middle. DNA for the CDR3: TGTGCCAGTAGTGCCCCCGAATTTCTGTTTCCGAATGAGCAGTTCTTC. Translated, it gives CASSAPEFLFPNEQFF.

This clonotype was observed a few times. The chain combines TRBV7-9 with TRBJ2-5, with D tentatively TRBD1 (6 bases). Germline-derived CDR1 and CDR2 are SEHNR and FQNEAQ (reference sequence). The V and J ends lost 5 bases and 1 base respectively, with 11 bases between them. This CDR3 has 14 residues. CDR3 in amino acids: CASSATGPQETQYF. In DNA form, the CDR3 reads TGTGCCAGCAGCGCCACAGGGCCCCAAGAGACCCAGTACTTC.

This clonotype was detected only once. The junction departs from germline at one end; a sequencing error may be responsible. The gene calls are TRBV27 and TRBJ1-2; D unresolved. CDR1 MNHEY and CDR2 SMNVEV come from the germline V gene (reference sequence). The CDR3 sequence is 14 residues long. The CDR3 protein is CASCLSRNLYGYTF. The CDR3 DNA reads TGTGCCAGCTGTTTAAGCAGGAACCTTTACGGCTACACCTTC.

The chain combines TRBV6-6 with TRBJ1-6, with D unclear. Germline loops: CDR1 MNHNY, CDR2 SVGAGI (reference sequence). The CDR3 contains 14 residues. Trimming removed 5 bases from V and 10 bases from J, with 15 bases in between. The CDR3 sequence is CASSVPGRVSPLHF. CDR3 DNA: TGTGCCAGCAGTGTTCCAGGTAGGGTATCACCCCTCCACTTT.

In its sample, this clonotype was seen a few times. The gene calls are TRBV24-1 and TRBJ1-2; D ambiguous. V shed 6 bases and J shed 4 bases, with 11 bases lying between them. Germline CDR1 KGHDR, CDR2 SFDVKD. The CDR3 is made up of 13 amino acids. DNA of the CDR3: TGTGCCACCAGTCATACAGCGGGCTATGGCTACACCTTC. Protein: CATSHTAGYGYTF.

This clonotype was seen repeatedly, ten times or more. The V gene is TRBV6-2 or TRBV6-3, the J gene TRBJ2-7; D is unresolved. Germline assignment: CDR1 MNHEY and CDR2 SVGEGT. CDR3 length: 14 amino acids. Trimming cost V 0 bases and J 3 bases, with 9 bases left between them. The CDR3 protein is CASSYSNRYYEQYV. In nucleotides, the CDR3 is TGTGCCAGCAGTTACTCTAACAGATACTACGAGCAGTACGTC.

The rearrangement joins TRBV25-1 to TRBJ1-1, with TRBD1 as a possible D gene (5 bases). The CDR3 has 15 amino acids. In germline, CDR1 is MGHDK, CDR2 SYGVNS. Deletions cut 1 base from V and 3 bases from J, with 12 bases between. The CDR3 nucleotides are TGTGCCAGCAGTGAATCGGGGGTTAGCGACACTGAAGCTTTCTTT. Translating gives CASSESGVSDTEAFF.

This clonotype appeared a few times. This chain connects TRBV6-2 or TRBV6-3 to TRBJ1-5, with TRBD1 identical over 7 bases. CDR3 length: 18 residues. Germline lookup yields CDR1 MNHEY and CDR2 SVGEGT. V shed 4 bases and J 5 bases; nucleotides not matched to a gene: 17. In nucleotides, the CDR3 is TGTGCCAGCAGTTGGGGGGACAGACCGGTGAGGGTCGATCAGCCCCAGCATTTT. Its protein product is CASSWGDRPVRVDQPQHF.

V is TRBV27 and J is TRBJ1-2; D uncertain. The germline V gene has CDR1 MNHEY and CDR2 SMNVEV (reference sequence). The CDR3 consists of 14 residues. V was cut by 5 bases and J by 4 bases, with 14 bases left in between. Here the CDR3 DNA reads TGTGCCAGCAGTCTTCAGCCCTTCGGCTATGGCTACACCTTC. It encodes CASSLQPFGYGYTF.

This clonotype has a handful of counts. The CDR3 loop reads CASSLDTSPSHEQYV. DNA for the CDR3: TGTGCCAGCAGCTTAGATACGTCCCCTTCCCACGAGCAGTACGTC. The V and J genes are TRBV7-9 and TRBJ2-7; D not resolved. The V end was cut by 1 base, the J end by 5 bases, with 15 bases between. This CDR3 region has 15 residues. Germline V CDR1 and CDR2: SEHNR, FQNEAQ (reference sequence).

This chain links TRBV9 with TRBJ1-2, with no clear D. This CDR3 has 14 residues. Trimming took 4 bases from V and 2 from J, leaving 12 bases between them. The germline gives CDR1 SGDLS, CDR2 YYNGEE. CDR3 DNA sequence: TGTGCCAGCAGCTTTAGACCGGGGAACTATGGCTACACCTTC. Its protein is CASSFRPGNYGYTF.

The chain uses TRBV29-1 and TRBJ2-1; 8 bases fit TRBD1. The CDR3 extends over 12 amino acids. Germline V gene lookup returns CDR1 SQVTM and CDR2 ANQGSEA. Trimming cost V 3 bases and J 15 bases; bases outside gene matches: 10. The CDR3 region is CSVEGQAPQPFF. The CDR3 bases are TGCAGCGTTGAGGGACAGGCTCCCCAACCGTTCTTC.

V gene TRBV28 combines with J gene TRBJ1-5, with D hard to call. The germline V gene encodes CDR1 MDHEN and CDR2 SYDVKM. V shed 7 bases and J shed 7 bases, with 20 bases lying between them. This CDR3 spans 15 amino acids. The CDR3 DNA reads TGTGCCAGCACTCATAATATCCCCACGTACCAGCCCCAGCATTTT. Its translation: CASTHNIPTYQPQHF.

This clonotype appeared many times. This CDR3 is CAAGGNGYTF. For the CDR3, the DNA is TGTGCCGCAGGGGGAAATGGCTACACCTTC. The chain recombines TRBV7-9 with TRBJ1-2; the match to TRBD1 covers 7 bases. V lost 11 bases to trimming and J lost 6 bases; unmatched junction nucleotides: 3. This CDR3 has 10 residues. Looked up from germline, CDR1 is SEHNR and CDR2 is FQNEAQ (reference sequence). The variable domain in full, completed from reference TRBV7-9 and TRBJ1-2, reads DTGVSQNPRHKITKRGQNVTFRCDPISEHNRLYWYRQTLGQGPEFLTYFQNEAQLEKSRLLSDRFSAERPKGSFSTLEIQRTEQGDSAMYLCAAGGNGYTFGSGTRLTVV.

The chain couples TRBV5-1 to TRBJ2-2; 7 positions match TRBD2. With 4 bases clipped from V and 3 bases from J, the junction kept 6 bases outside the gene matches. The germline V gene encodes CDR1 SGHRS and CDR2 YFSETQ. This CDR3 is built from 15 residues. The CDR3 DNA sequence: TGCGCCAGCAGCATACTAGCGTCGGACACCGGGGAGCTGTTTTTT. This sequence encodes CASSILASDTGELFF.

The chain links TRBV14 to TRBJ1-2; D possibly corresponds to TRBD1 (6 bases). V was cut by 0 bases and J by 4 bases, with 12 bases left in between. Germline V gene lookup returns CDR1 SGHDN and CDR2 FVKESK. The CDR3 contains 15 residues. The chain's CDR3 is CASSQEVEGVYGYTF. CDR3 coding DNA: TGTGCCAGCAGCCAAGAAGTGGAGGGGGTCTATGGCTACACCTTC.

In the case of this clonotype: A much bigger clone sits one base away, suggesting this may be a read error. The rearrangement joins TRBV7-2 to TRBJ2-7; TRBD2 is a possible D gene (6 bases). CDR1 and CDR2 from the germline V gene are SGHTA and FQGNSA. The CDR3 extends over 13 amino acids. The V and J ends lost 5 bases and 5 bases respectively, with 13 bases between them. CDR3 sequence reads: CASSTGLSDEQYF. The CDR3 nucleotides read TGTGCCAGCAGCACGGGACTGTCCGACGAGCAGTACTTC.

This clonotype was seen more than once but under ten times. The chain has TRBV7-2 and TRBJ2-3; the match to TRBD2 covers 10 bases. CDR3 size: 17 residues. Trimming at V came to 2 bases and at J to 2 bases, leaving 7 bases not matched to a gene. The germline V gene encodes CDR1 SGHTA and CDR2 FQGNSA. DNA for the CDR3: TGTGCCAGCAGCTTATCCCTAGCGGGGGTTACCACAGATACGCAGTATTTT. It encodes CASSLSLAGVTTDTQYF.

The chain is built from TRBV7-9 and TRBJ1-1; tentative D call: TRBD1 (5 bases). This CDR3 comprises 15 residues. Trimming stripped 5 bases from V and 0 bases from J, with 13 bases between. CDR1 is SEHNR, CDR2 FQNEAQ, per germline (reference sequence). In DNA, the CDR3 is TGTGCCAGCAGCGATAGACAGTTGATGAACACTGAAGCTTTCTTT. Its translation: CASSDRQLMNTEAFF. The full variable domain, its missing parts supplied by reference TRBV7-9 and TRBJ1-1, is DTGVSQNPRHKITKRGQNVTFRCDPISEHNRLYWYRQTLGQGPEFLTYFQNEAQLEKSRLLSDRFSAERPKGSFSTLEIQRTEQGDSAMYLCASSDRQLMNTEAFFGQGTRLTVV.

This clonotype appeared a few times. The chain joins TRBV6-5 to TRBJ2-7; D possibly corresponds to TRBD2 (5 bases). The ends were cut back, 6 bases at V and 2 bases at J, with 14 bases in the middle. Germline CDR1 and CDR2: MNHEY and SVGAGI. There are 14 residues in the CDR3. The CDR3: CASSPGEVPYEQYF. The DNA of the CDR3 is TGTGCCAGCAGCCCCGGGGAAGTACCCTACGAGCAGTACTTC.

The genes are TRBV2 and TRBJ1-4; D gene uncertain. The length of the CDR3 is 17 residues. V shed 8 bases and J shed 3 bases, with 22 bases lying between them. The germline CDR1 and CDR2 sequences are SNHLY and FYNNEI. The CDR3 coding sequence is TGTGCCAGCTGGCCGATCAGGTCTCTACGGGCTAATGAAAAACTGTTTTTT. This codes for CASWPIRSLRANEKLFF.